One and the same sample provided the 3 T cell receptor beta chains below, sequenced in a study of blood T cell repertoires in COVID-19. Measured with immunoSEQ multiplex PCR; TCRdb has only the in-frame clones, and not every one. The sample contains roughly 200,000 clones, 80% to 90% of which appear only once. The source material was peripheral blood. These receptors were obtained from a man between 35 and 55 years old with active or convalescent COVID-19.

The sample holds one count of this clone. The J gene is TRBJ1-4, the V gene TRBV25-1, with D perhaps matching TRBD1 (5 bases). CDR3 length: 15 amino acids. Trimming left V 4 bases short and J 7 bases short, with 16 bases between. Germline V gene data show CDR1 as MGHDK and CDR2 as SYGVNS. DNA of the CDR3: TGTGCCAGCAGTGCCCCGGGGGGGACGGGTGAAAAACTGTTTTTT. This sequence encodes CASSAPGGTGEKLFF. The whole variable domain, remainder taken from reference TRBV25-1 and TRBJ1-4, is EADIYQTPRYLVIGTGKKITLECSQTMGHDKMYWYQQDPGMELHLIHYSYGVNSTEKGDLSSESTVSRIRTEHFPLTLESARPSHTSQYLCASSAPGGTGEKLFFGSGTQLSVL.

This chain uses TRBV25-1 with TRBJ2-3; 7 positions agree with TRBD1. V shed 6 bases, J shed 3 bases, and the junction held 6 bases outside the gene matches. The germline gives CDR1 MGHDK, CDR2 SYGVNS. The CDR3 loop spans 14 amino acids. This CDR3 is CASSAAGGTDTQYF. DNA for the CDR3: TGTGCCAGCAGCGCAGCAGGGGGAACAGATACGCAGTATTTT.

This clone was counted between two and nine times. V and J are TRBV11-3 and TRBJ1-1; D possibly corresponds to TRBD1 (5 bases). The CDR3 is 15 amino acids. Germline-derived CDR1 and CDR2 are SGHNT and YENEEA. Trimming stripped 4 bases from V and 0 bases from J, with 12 bases between. CDR3 residues: CASSYPGGMNTEAFF. In nucleotides, the CDR3 is TGTGCCAGCAGCTACCCCGGGGGGATGAACACTGAAGCTTTCTTT.